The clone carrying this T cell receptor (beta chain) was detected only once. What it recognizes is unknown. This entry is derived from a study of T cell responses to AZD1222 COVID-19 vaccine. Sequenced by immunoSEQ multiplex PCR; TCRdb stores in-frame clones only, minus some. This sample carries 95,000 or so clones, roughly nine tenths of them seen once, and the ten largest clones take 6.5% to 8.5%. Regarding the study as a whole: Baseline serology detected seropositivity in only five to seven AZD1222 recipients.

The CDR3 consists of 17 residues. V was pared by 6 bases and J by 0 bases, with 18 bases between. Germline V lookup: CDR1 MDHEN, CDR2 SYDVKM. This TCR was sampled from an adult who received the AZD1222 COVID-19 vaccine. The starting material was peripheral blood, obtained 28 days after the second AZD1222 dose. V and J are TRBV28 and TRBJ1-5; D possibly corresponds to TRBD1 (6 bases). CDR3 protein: CASSPATGLDSNQPQHF. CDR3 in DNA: TGTGCCAGCAGCCCTGCTACAGGGCTCGATAGCAATCAGCCCCAGCATTTT.